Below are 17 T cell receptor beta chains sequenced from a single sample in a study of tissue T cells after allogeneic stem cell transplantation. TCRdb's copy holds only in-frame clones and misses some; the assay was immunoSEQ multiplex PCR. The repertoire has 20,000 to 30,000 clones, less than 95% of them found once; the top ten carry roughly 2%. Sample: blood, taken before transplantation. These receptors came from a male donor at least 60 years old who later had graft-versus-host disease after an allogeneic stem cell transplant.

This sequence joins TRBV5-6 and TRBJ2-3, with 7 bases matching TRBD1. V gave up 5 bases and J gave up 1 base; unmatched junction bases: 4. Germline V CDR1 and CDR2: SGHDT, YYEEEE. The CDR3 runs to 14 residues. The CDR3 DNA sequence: TGTGCCAGCAGTTCCCAGGGGGGCACAGATACGCAGTATTTT. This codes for CASSSQGGTDTQYF. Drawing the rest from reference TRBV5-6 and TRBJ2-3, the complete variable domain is DAGVTQSPTHLIKTRGQQVTLRCSPKSGHDTVSWYQQALGQGPQFIFQYYEEEERQRGNFPDRFSGHQFPNYSSELNVNALLLGDSALYLCASSSQGGTDTQYFGPGTRLTVL.

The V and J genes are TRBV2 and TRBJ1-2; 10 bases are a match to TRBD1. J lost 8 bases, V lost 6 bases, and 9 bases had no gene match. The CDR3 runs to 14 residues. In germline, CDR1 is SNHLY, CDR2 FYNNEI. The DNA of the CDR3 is TGTGCCAGCAGATCGACAGGGGGCCTGGAGGGCTACACCTTC. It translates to CASRSTGGLEGYTF.

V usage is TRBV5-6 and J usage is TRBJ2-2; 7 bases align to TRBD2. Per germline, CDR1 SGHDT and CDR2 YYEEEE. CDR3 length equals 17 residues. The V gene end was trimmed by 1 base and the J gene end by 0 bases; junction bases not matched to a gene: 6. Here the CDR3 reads CASSLKRRGANTGELFF. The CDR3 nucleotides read TGTGCCAGCAGCTTGAAACGCCGGGGGGCGAACACCGGGGAGCTGTTTTTT.

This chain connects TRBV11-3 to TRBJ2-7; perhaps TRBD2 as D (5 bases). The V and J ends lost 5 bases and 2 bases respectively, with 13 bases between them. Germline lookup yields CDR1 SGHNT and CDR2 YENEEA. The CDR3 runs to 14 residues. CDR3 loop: CASSPPGGAYEQYF. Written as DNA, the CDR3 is TGTGCCAGCAGCCCCCCAGGAGGAGCCTACGAGCAGTACTTC.

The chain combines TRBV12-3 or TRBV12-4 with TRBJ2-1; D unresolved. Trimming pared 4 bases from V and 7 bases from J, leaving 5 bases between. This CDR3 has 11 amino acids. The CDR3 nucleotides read TGTGCCAGCAGTTCCCTGAATGAGCAGTTCTTC. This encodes CASSSLNEQFF.

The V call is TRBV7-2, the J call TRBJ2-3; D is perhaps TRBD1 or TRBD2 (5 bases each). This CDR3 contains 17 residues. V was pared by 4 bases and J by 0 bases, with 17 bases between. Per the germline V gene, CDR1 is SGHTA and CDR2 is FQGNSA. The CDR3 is CASSSPGPRLSTDTQYF. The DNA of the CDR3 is TGTGCCAGCAGCTCCCCGGGACCCAGGTTAAGCACAGATACGCAGTATTTT.

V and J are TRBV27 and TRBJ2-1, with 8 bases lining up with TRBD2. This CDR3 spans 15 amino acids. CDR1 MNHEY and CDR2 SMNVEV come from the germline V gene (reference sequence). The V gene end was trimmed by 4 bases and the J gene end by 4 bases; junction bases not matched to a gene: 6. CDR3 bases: TGTGCCAGCAGTTGGCTAGCGGGCACGTACAATGAGCAGTTCTTC. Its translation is CASSWLAGTYNEQFF.

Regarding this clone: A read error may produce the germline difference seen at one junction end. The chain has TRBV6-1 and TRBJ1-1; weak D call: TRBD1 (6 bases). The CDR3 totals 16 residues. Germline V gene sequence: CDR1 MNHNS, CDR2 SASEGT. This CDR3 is CASREAYRALNTEAFF. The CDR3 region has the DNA TGTGCCAGCAGAGAAGCCTACAGGGCTTTGAACACTGAAGCTTTCTTT.

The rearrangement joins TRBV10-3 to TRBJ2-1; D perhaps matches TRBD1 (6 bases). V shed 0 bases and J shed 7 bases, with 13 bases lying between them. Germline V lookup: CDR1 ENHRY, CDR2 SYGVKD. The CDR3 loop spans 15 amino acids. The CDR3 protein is CAISESQGTYNEQFF. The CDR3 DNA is TGTGCCATCAGTGAGTCTCAGGGGACATATAATGAGCAGTTCTTC.

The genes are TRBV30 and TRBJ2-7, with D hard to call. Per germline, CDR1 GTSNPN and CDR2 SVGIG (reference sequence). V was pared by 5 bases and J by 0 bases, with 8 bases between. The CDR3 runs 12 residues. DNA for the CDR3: TGTGCCTGGGGACGGTCCTCCTACGAGCAGTACTTC. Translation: CAWGRSSYEQYF.

CDR3 loop: CASSLTVYGYTF. The CDR3 coding sequence is TGTGCCAGCAGCTTGACAGTGTATGGCTACACCTTC. This chain connects TRBV28 to TRBJ1-2; D might be TRBD1 (5 bases). Looked up from germline, CDR1 is MDHEN and CDR2 is SYDVKM. Trimming removed 6 bases from V and 5 bases from J, with 10 bases in between. The CDR3 consists of 12 residues.

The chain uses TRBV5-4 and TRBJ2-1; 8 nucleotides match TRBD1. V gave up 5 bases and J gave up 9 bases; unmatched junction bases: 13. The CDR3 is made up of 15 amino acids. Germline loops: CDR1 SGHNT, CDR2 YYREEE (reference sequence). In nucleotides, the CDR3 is TGTGCCAGCAGAGGGGATTTAGGACAGGGAATTGAGCAGTTCTTC. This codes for CASRGDLGQGIEQFF.

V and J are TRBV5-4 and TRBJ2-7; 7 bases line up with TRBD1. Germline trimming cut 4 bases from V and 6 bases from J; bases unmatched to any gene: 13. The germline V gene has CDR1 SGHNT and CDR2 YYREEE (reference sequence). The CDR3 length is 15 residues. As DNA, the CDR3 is TGTGCCAGCAGCCGCCGACAGGGTCTAGGCAGCGAGCAGTACTTC. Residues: CASSRRQGLGSEQYF.

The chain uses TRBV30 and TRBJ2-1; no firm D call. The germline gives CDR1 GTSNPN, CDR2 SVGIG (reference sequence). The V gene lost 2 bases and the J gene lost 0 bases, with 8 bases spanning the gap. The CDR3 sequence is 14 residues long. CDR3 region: CAWSRITSYNEQFF. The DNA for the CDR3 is TGTGCCTGGAGTCGAATTACCTCCTACAATGAGCAGTTCTTC. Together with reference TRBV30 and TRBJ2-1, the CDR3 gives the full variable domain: SQTIHQWPATLVQPVGSPLSLECTVEGTSNPNLYWYRQAAGRGLQLLFYSVGIGQISSEVPQNLSASRPQDRQFILSSKKLLLSDSGFYLCAWSRITSYNEQFFGPGTRLTVL.

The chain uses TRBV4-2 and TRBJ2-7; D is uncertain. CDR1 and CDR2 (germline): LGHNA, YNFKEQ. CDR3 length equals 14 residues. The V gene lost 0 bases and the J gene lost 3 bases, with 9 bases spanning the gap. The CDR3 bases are TGTGCCAGCAGCCAAGACCGAGAAATCTACGAGCAGTACTTC. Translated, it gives CASSQDREIYEQYF.

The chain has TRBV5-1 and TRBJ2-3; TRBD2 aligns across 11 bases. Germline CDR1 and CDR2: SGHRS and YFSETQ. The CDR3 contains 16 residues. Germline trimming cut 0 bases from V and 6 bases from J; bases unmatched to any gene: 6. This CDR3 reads CASSLDRLAGSDTQYF. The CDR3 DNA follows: TGCGCCAGCAGCTTGGACCGACTAGCGGGGTCCGATACGCAGTATTTT.

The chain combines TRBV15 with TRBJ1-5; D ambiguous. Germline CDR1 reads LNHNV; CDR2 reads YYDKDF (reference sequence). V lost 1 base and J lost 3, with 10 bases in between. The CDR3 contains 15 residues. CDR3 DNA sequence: TGTGCCACCAGCAGAGGAGGGAGGGACAATCAGCCCCAGCATTTT. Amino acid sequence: CATSRGGRDNQPQHF.